These 7 T cell receptor beta chains came from one sample sequenced in a study of T cells after yellow fever vaccination. Via MiXCR, TCRdb re-called the 5' RACE reads, giving one row per CDR3 protein. The repertoire consists of some 110,000 distinct CDR3 sequences, with more than 6.5% occurring once and the leading ten covering nearly 2.5%. Sequenced here: CD4+ T cells sorted from PBMCs, sampled 10 to 11 days after the first yellow fever vaccination. The source is a man between 18 and 29 years old who received the YFV17D yellow fever vaccine.

This clonotype was seen ten or more times. The chain employs TRBV6-1 and TRBJ1-5; D is possibly TRBD1 (6 bases). V lost 6 bases, J lost 1 base, and 13 bases lay in between. Germline CDR1 MNHNS, CDR2 SASEGT. The CDR3 spans 15 residues. In DNA, the CDR3 is TGTGCCAGCAGCTCATCAGGGGTCAGCAATCAGCCCCAGCATTTT. Translated: CASSSSGVSNQPQHF.

This clonotype was picked up many times. The rearrangement joins TRBV12-3 or TRBV12-4 to TRBJ1-3, with D tentatively TRBD1 (5 bases). V shed 4 bases and J shed 7 bases, with 11 bases lying between them. This CDR3 is built from 13 residues. DNA of the CDR3: TGTGCCAGCAGTTCCCAGGGAGGTAACACCATATATTTT. Translated, it gives CASSSQGGNTIYF.

This clonotype was counted ten times or more. This chain connects TRBV27 to TRBJ2-3; the D is unclear. This CDR3 comprises 17 residues. The germline V and J ends were trimmed by 6 bases and 0 bases, with 19 bases remaining between them. CDR1 is MNHEY and CDR2 is SMNVEV in the germline V gene (reference sequence). DNA for the CDR3: TGTGCCAGCAGCCATTCGCAGTCCCAGAGGAGCACAGATACGCAGTATTTT. Amino acid sequence: CASSHSQSQRSTDTQYF.

This clonotype was observed at least ten times. The V gene is TRBV10-2, the J gene TRBJ2-5; D gene uncertain. Trimming cost V 6 bases and J 5 bases, with 10 bases left between them. There are 12 residues in the CDR3. Germline lookup yields CDR1 WSHSY and CDR2 SAAADI. CDR3 protein: CASRAQMETQYF. CDR3 in DNA: TGCGCCAGCAGGGCCCAAATGGAGACCCAGTACTTC.

This clonotype appeared many times. The rearrangement uses TRBV6-1 and TRBJ2-4; 9 bases line up with TRBD1. V gave up 6 bases and J gave up 6 bases; unmatched junction bases: 12. CDR1 MNHNS and CDR2 SASEGT come from the germline V gene. The CDR3 totals 16 residues. CDR3 loop: CASRPAGQGPGNIQYF. The DNA of the CDR3 is TGTGCCAGCAGGCCTGCAGGACAGGGGCCAGGAAACATTCAGTACTTC.

This clonotype was detected ten times or more. The chain links TRBV7-2 to TRBJ1-3; weak D call: TRBD1 (6 bases). The germline V gene has CDR1 SGHTA and CDR2 FQGNSA. The CDR3 runs to 16 residues. Trimming pared 3 bases from V and 2 bases from J, leaving 14 bases between. CDR3 nucleotide sequence: TGTGCCAGCAGCTTTAACAGGGTTGAGGCTGGAAACACCATATATTTT. As protein: CASSFNRVEAGNTIYF. Based on the CDR3 plus reference TRBV7-2 and TRBJ1-3, the full variable domain is GAGVSQSPSNKVTEKGKDVELRCDPISGHTALYWYRQSLGQGLEFLIYFQGNSAPDKSGLPSDRFSAERTGGSVSTLTIQRTQQEDSAVYLCASSFNRVEAGNTIYFGEGSWLTVV.

This clonotype was counted ten times or more. This chain connects TRBV7-9 to TRBJ1-6, with D possibly matching TRBD1 (6 bases). Germline-derived CDR1 and CDR2 are SEHNR and FQNEAQ (reference sequence). This CDR3 region has 13 residues. V lost 5 bases to trimming and J lost 5 bases, with 7 bases between them. The CDR3, as DNA: TGTGCCAGCAGCCGGGACAATAATTCACCCCTCCACTTT. Translation gives CASSRDNNSPLHF.